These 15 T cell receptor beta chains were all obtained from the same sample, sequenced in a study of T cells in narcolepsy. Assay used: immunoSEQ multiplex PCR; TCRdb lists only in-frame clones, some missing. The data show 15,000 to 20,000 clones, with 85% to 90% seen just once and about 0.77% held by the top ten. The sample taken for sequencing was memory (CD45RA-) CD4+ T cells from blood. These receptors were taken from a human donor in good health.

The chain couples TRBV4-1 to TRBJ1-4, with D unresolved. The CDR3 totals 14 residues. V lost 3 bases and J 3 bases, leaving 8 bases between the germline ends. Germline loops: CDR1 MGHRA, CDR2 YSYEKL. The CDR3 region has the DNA TGCGCCAGCAGCCACGCTGGGGCTAATGAAAAACTGTTTTTT. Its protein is CASSHAGANEKLFF.

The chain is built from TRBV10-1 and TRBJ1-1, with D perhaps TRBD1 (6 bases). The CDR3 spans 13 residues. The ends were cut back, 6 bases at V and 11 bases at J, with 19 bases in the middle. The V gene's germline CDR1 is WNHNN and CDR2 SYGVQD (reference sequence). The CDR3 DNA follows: TGCGCCAGCAGGGACAGCGGACAGCCTAGTGCTTTCTTT. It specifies CASRDSGQPSAFF.

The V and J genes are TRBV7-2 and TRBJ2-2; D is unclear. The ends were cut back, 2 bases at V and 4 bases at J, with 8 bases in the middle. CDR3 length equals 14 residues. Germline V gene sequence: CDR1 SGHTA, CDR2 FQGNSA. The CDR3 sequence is CASSLSVRTGELFF. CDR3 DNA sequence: TGTGCCAGCAGCTTATCGGTGCGCACCGGGGAGCTGTTTTTT. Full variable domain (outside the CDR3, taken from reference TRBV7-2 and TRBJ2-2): GAGVSQSPSNKVTEKGKDVELRCDPISGHTALYWYRQSLGQGLEFLIYFQGNSAPDKSGLPSDRFSAERTGGSVSTLTIQRTQQEDSAVYLCASSLSVRTGELFFGEGSRLTVL.

CDR3 region: CASSPRTGASGNTIYF. The CDR3 DNA reads as TGTGCCAGCAGCCCGCGGACAGGGGCCTCTGGAAACACCATATATTTT. The J gene is TRBJ1-3, the V gene TRBV7-6; 9 nucleotides line up with TRBD1. This CDR3 region has 16 residues. Germline values: CDR1 SGHVS, CDR2 FNYEAQ. Germline trimming cut 5 bases from V and 0 bases from J; bases unmatched to any gene: 5.

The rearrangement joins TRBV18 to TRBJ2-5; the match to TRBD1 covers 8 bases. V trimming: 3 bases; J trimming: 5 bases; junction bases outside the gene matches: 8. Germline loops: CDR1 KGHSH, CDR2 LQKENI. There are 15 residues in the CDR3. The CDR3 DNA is TGTGCCAGCTCACCGCAGGGGGCGGTGGCCGAGACCCAGTACTTC. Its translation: CASSPQGAVAETQYF.

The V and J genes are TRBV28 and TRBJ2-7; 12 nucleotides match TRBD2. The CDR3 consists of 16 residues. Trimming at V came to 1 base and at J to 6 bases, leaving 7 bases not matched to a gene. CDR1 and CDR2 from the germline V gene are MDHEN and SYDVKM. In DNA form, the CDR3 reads TGTGCCAGCAGTTTATCTTCTAGCGGGAGGGTGGGCGAGCAGTACTTC. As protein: CASSLSSSGRVGEQYF.

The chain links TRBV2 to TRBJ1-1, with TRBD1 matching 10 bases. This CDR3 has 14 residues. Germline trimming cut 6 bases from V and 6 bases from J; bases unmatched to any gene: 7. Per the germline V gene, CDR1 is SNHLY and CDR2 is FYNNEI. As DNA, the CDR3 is TGTGCCAGCAGCGCAGGGACAGGGGTGCCTGAAGCTTTCTTT. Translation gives CASSAGTGVPEAFF.

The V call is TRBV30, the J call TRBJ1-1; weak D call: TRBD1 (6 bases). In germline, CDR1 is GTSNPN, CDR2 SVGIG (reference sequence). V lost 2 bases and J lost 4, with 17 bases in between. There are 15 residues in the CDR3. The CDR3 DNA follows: TGTGCCTGGAGTACGACCGGGACATGGGTCACTGAAGCTTTCTTT. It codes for CAWSTTGTWVTEAFF.

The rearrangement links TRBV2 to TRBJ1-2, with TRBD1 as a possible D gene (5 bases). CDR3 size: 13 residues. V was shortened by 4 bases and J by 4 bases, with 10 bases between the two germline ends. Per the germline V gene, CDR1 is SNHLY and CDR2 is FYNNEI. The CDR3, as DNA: TGTGCCAGCAGTGGGGGCACAGGCTATGGCTACACCTTC. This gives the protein CASSGGTGYGYTF.

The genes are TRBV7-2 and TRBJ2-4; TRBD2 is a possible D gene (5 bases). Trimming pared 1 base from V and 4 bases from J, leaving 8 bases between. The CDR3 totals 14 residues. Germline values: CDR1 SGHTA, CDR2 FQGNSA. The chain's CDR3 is CASSLGGRKNIQYF. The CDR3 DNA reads TGTGCCAGCAGCTTAGGAGGGCGGAAAAACATTCAGTACTTC.

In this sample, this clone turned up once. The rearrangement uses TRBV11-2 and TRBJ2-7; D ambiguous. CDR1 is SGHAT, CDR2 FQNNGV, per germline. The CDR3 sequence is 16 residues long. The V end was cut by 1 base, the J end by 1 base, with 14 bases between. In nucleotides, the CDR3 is TGTGCCAGCAGCTTAGCGGCTAGACTCGGTTCCTACGAGCAGTACTTC. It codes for CASSLAARLGSYEQYF.

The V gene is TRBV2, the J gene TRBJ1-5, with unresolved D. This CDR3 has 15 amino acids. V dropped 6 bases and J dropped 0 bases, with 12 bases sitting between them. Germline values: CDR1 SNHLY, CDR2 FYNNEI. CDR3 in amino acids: CASRLDRASNQPQHF. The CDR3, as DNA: TGTGCCAGCAGGCTAGATCGGGCTAGCAATCAGCCCCAGCATTTT.

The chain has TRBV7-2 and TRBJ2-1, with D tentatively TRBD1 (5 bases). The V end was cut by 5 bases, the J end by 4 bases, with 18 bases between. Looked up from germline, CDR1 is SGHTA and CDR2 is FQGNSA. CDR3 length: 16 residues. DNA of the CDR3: TGTGCCAGCAGCCTCACCCTAGGGGCGGAATACAATGAGCAGTTCTTC. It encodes CASSLTLGAEYNEQFF.

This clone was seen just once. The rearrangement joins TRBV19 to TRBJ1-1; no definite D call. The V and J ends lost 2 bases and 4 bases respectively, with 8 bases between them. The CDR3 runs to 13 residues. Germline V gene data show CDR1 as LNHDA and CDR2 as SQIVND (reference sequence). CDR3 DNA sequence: TGTGCCAGTAGTATAAGGGTTAGCACTGAAGCTTTCTTT. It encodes CASSIRVSTEAFF.

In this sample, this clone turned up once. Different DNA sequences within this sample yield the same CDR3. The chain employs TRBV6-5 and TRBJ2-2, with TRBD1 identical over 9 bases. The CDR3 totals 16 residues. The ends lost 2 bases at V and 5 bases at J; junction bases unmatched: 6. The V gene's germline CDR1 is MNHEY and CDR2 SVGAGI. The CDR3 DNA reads TGTGCCAGCAGTTACCTTCGGACAGGGGATACCGGGGAGCTGTTTTTT. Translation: CASSYLRTGDTGELFF.